This T cell receptor (beta chain) was obtained from a study of T cells in localized non-small cell lung cancer. The repertoire was sequenced with immunoSEQ multiplex PCR; TCRdb's copy has only in-frame clones and lacks some. This table holds more than 1,000 clones, 30% to 45% found once. The CDR3 spans 15 residues. With 2 bases removed from V and 6 bases from J, the gap between germline ends came to 17 bases. CDR1 and CDR2 (germline): SGHNT, YENEEA. This TCR was recovered from a woman aged 40-69 years with stage I lung adenocarcinoma. The sample consisted of normal lung tissue next to the tumor, taken before any cancer treatment. The chain employs TRBV11-3 and TRBJ2-7; D is possibly TRBD1 or TRBD2 (6 bases each). CDR3 nucleotide sequence: TGTGCCAGCAGCTTAATCGGGGGCGCATCCAGCGAGCAGTACTTC. Its protein product is CASSLIGGASSEQYF.